This T cell receptor beta chain is drawn from a study of monozygotic twins with inflammatory bowel disease. Study-wide results and limits: Against healthy co-twins, IBD patients had lower TCRbeta diversity (measured by inverse Simpson). Relative clonotype sharing with others was diminished in IBD patients versus healthy twins, particularly with disease activity.

Germline V gene sequence: CDR1 SGHRS, CDR2 YFSETQ. CDR3 size: 14 residues. cDNA for each sample came from eight separate reactions. Template switching added UMIs carrying a 6-nucleotide sample barcode. TCRdb reworked the 5' RACE reads into one entry per CDR3 protein, no DNA. The repertoire table contains approximately 420,000 distinct CDR3 sequences. With regard to this clonotype: The antigen remains unidentified.

The clonotype comes from a human donor with ulcerative colitis or Crohn's disease, or a healthy co-twin of an affected twin (not recorded which). Sequencing used blood. The chain employs TRBV5-1 and TRBJ1-5. CDR3 in amino acids: CASSPGGREEPQHF.